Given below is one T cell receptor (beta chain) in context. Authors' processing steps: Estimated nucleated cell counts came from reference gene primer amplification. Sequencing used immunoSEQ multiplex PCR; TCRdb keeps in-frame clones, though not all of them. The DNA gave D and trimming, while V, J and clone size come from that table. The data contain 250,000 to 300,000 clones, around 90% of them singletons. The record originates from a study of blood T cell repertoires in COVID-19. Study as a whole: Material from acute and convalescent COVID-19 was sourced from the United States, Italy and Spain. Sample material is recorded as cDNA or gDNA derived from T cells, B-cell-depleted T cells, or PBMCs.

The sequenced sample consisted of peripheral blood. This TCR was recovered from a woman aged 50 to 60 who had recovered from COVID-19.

The CDR3 spells CASSKGAGQPQHF. The CDR3 bases are TGTGCCAGCAGTAAGGGGGCCGGTCAGCCCCAGCATTTT. The chain links TRBV6-4 to TRBJ1-5; 7 bases are a match to TRBD1. Germline V gene lookup returns CDR1 MRHNA and CDR2 SNTAGT. V trimming: 5 bases; J trimming: 6 bases; junction bases outside the gene matches: 4. The CDR3 is made up of 13 amino acids.